This TCR beta chain was obtained from a study of prognosis after radiotherapy for stage I lung cancer. Germline CDR1 and CDR2: LNHNV and YYDKDF (reference sequence). The CDR3 is 15 residues long. Peripheral blood, in roughly 6-milliliter volumes, was drawn at each of two time points. As to this clonotype: One end of the junction fails to match germline, which may point to a read error.

The genomic DNA TCR beta CDR3 region underwent two rounds of multiplex PCR. First-round PCR, the initial amplification, used primers specific to each TRBV and TRBJ gene. TCRdb re-analysed the multiplex PCR reads in MiXCR, keeping a single row per CDR3 protein. The table lists 20,000 or so distinct CDR3 sequences, over 25% of them singletons. This specimen consisted of PBMCs, obtained before or after stereotactic body radiation therapy (not recorded which). The chain carries TRBV15 and TRBJ2-2, with D perhaps TRBD1 (6 bases). This sequence originates from a donor aged 50 or older with non-small cell lung cancer. DNA of the CDR3: TGTGCCACCAGCAGAGCGAGTGGGGACACCGGGGAGTTGTTTTTT. Translated: CATSRASGDTGELFF.